The 24 T cell receptor beta chains below were found in one sample sequenced in a study of CD8+ T cells in alopecia areata. The treatment is: oral pan-JAK inhibitor, 5-10 mg twice daily. Following extraction, RNA underwent reverse transcription to cDNA, which served as the sequencing template. Some clones are missing from TCRdb's copy, which holds only in-frame ones; the method was immunoSEQ multiplex PCR. The data hold 150,000 to 250,000 clones, with 60% to 70% observed a single time. The sequencing used CD4+ T cells sorted from blood, collected at week 4, from a patient treated with tofacitinib. These receptors were obtained from a human donor with alopecia areata.

J is TRBJ1-6 and V is TRBV5-1; TRBD1 matches 7 bases. Germline CDR1 is SGHRS and CDR2 is YFSETQ. V lost 4 bases and J lost 7; bases outside the gene matches: 8. This CDR3 is built from 15 residues. DNA of the CDR3: TGCGCCAGCAGCGGCCGGGACAGACTAAATTCACCCCTCCACTTT. Protein product: CASSGRDRLNSPLHF.

The chain has TRBV10-3 and TRBJ1-6; D remains ambiguous. Between the trimmed V and J ends, which lost 7 bases and 5 bases, there was a span of 12 bases. The CDR3 spans 14 residues. The germline gives CDR1 ENHRY, CDR2 SYGVKD. CDR3 sequence reads: CAITPGRNNSPLHF. The CDR3 bases are TGTGCCATCACCCCCGGACGGAATAATTCACCCCTCCACTTT.

This rearrangement joins TRBV27 to TRBJ1-1; possibly TRBD1 for D (6 bases). The CDR3 consists of 15 residues. Germline V gene sequence: CDR1 MNHEY, CDR2 SMNVEV (reference sequence). V dropped 2 bases and J dropped 2 bases, with 12 bases sitting between them. CDR3: CASSLGGAVNTEAFF. CDR3 nucleotides: TGTGCCAGCAGTTTAGGGGGGGCGGTCAACACTGAAGCTTTCTTT.

This clone has a single count. The rearrangement uses TRBV5-8 and TRBJ2-7, with D unclear. CDR3 length equals 11 residues. Trimming pared 3 bases from V and 6 bases from J, leaving 7 bases between. CDR1 SGHTS and CDR2 YDEGEE come from the germline V gene. The CDR3 reads CASSWTGEQYF. The CDR3 nucleotides are TGTGCCAGCAGCTGGACGGGCGAGCAGTACTTC.

The chain has TRBV7-9 and TRBJ2-1, with TRBD1 as a possible D gene (7 bases). Germline-derived CDR1 and CDR2 are SEHNR and FQNEAQ (reference sequence). The CDR3 runs to 17 residues. With 6 bases removed from V and 3 bases from J, the gap between germline ends came to 21 bases. The chain's CDR3 is CASRIVGRQGLYNEQFF. In nucleotides, the CDR3 is TGTGCCAGCAGGATAGTTGGACGACAGGGACTCTACAATGAGCAGTTCTTC.

The V call is TRBV27, the J call TRBJ2-7; a possible D gene is TRBD1 (5 bases). The germline V and J ends were trimmed by 6 bases and 2 bases, with 11 bases remaining between them. The CDR3 is made up of 13 amino acids. Germline V gene lookup returns CDR1 MNHEY and CDR2 SMNVEV (reference sequence). The CDR3 nucleotides are TGTGCCAGCAGGCAGACAGCAACCTACGAGCAGTACTTC. Its translation is CASRQTATYEQYF.

The rearrangement joins TRBV29-1 to TRBJ1-5; a possible D gene is TRBD1 (5 bases). This CDR3 has 14 amino acids. In germline, CDR1 is SQVTM, CDR2 ANQGSEA. The V end lost 4 bases, the J end lost 5 bases, and 15 bases lay between the germline ends. The CDR3 coding sequence is TGCAGCGTTGTTCCGGGCGACAGTGATCAGCCCCAGCATTTT. Amino acid sequence: CSVVPGDSDQPQHF.

CDR3 protein: CASSLDNSGNTIYF. CDR3 in DNA: TGTGCCAGCAGCTTAGACAACTCTGGAAACACCATATATTTT. The chain employs TRBV11-2 and TRBJ1-3; D unclear. V lost 0 bases, J lost 0 bases, and 3 bases lay in between. This CDR3 region has 14 residues. Germline V lookup: CDR1 SGHAT, CDR2 FQNNGV.

The rearrangement links TRBV4-1 to TRBJ2-7; D is possibly TRBD1 or TRBD2 (6 bases each). This CDR3 contains 17 residues. From germline, CDR1 is MGHRA and CDR2 YSYEKL. Trimming removed 4 bases from V and 6 bases from J, with 25 bases in between. CDR3 sequence reads: CASSRGGLAQGRSEQYF. The CDR3 DNA reads TGCGCCAGCAGCCGGGGAGGTTTAGCGCAGGGGAGGTCCGAGCAGTACTTC.

This clone was observed a handful of times. CDR3 amino acids: CASATGRVGNQPQHF. The DNA for the CDR3 is TGTGCCAGCGCCACAGGGAGGGTGGGGAATCAGCCCCAGCATTTT. This chain links TRBV2 with TRBJ1-5, with a weak D call TRBD1 (6 bases). Looked up from germline, CDR1 is SNHLY and CDR2 is FYNNEI. The CDR3 contains 15 residues. V shed 8 bases and J shed 4 bases, with 18 bases lying between them.

The chain has TRBV2 and TRBJ1-1, with unresolved D. CDR3 length: 12 residues. The ends were cut back, 8 bases at V and 3 bases at J, with 10 bases in the middle. The germline CDR1 and CDR2 sequences are SNHLY and FYNNEI. For the CDR3, the DNA is TGTGCCAGCGGGTCAAGCTACACTGAAGCTTTCTTT. Protein sequence: CASGSSYTEAFF.

This chain connects TRBV18 to TRBJ1-1, with a weak D call TRBD1 (6 bases). The V gene's germline CDR1 is KGHSH and CDR2 LQKENI. V was pared by 3 bases and J by 0 bases, with 11 bases between. The CDR3 covers 15 residues. The CDR3 protein is CASSPRQVMNTEAFF. The CDR3 DNA reads as TGTGCCAGCTCACCGCGACAGGTCATGAACACTGAAGCTTTCTTT.

The rearrangement joins TRBV4-1 to TRBJ2-5, with D possibly being TRBD1 or TRBD2 (5 bases each). This CDR3 spans 13 amino acids. V was cut by 4 bases and J by 1 base, with 7 bases left in between. Germline values: CDR1 MGHRA, CDR2 YSYEKL. The CDR3 DNA reads TGCGCCAGCAGCCCGGGACCCCAAGAGACCCAGTACTTC. Protein: CASSPGPQETQYF.

The gene calls are TRBV23-1 and TRBJ1-2; no reliable D call. TRBV23-1 is an open reading frame, and its role is uncertain. CDR3 length equals 14 residues. The germline V and J ends were trimmed by 6 bases and 2 bases, with 13 bases remaining between them. CDR3 bases: TGCGCCAGCAGCCCCCGGAGGACCAACTATGGCTACACCTTC. Protein sequence: CASSPRRTNYGYTF.

The chain joins TRBV30 to TRBJ1-4, with D possibly being TRBD1 (5 bases). V was cut by 4 bases and J by 8 bases, with 20 bases left in between. This CDR3 has 15 residues. Per the germline V gene, CDR1 is GTSNPN and CDR2 is SVGIG (reference sequence). The CDR3 region is CAWNRQGRRGEKLFF. DNA for the CDR3: TGTGCCTGGAACCGCCAGGGTCGACGGGGAGAAAAACTGTTTTTT.

For this clone: Germline and junction disagree at one end, which may indicate a read error. V usage is TRBV30 and J usage is TRBJ1-2; 9 bases are a match to TRBD1. The CDR3 runs to 9 residues. CDR1 is GTSNPN, CDR2 SVGIG, per germline (reference sequence). Here the CDR3 DNA reads TGTGCCTGGGGACAGGGGCCTCTCTTC. Protein product: CAWGQGPLF. The full variable domain, completed using reference TRBV30 and TRBJ1-2, is SQTIHQWPATLVQPVGSPLSLECTVEGTSNPNLYWYRQAAGRGLQLLFYSVGIGQISSEVPQNLSASRPQDRQFILSSKKLLLSDSGFYLCAWGQGPLFGSGTRLTVV.

This clone has only a few counts. The J gene is TRBJ2-5, the V gene TRBV29-1, with D possibly being TRBD2 (7 bases). Germline V CDR1 and CDR2: SQVTM, ANQGSEA. V lost 7 bases, J lost 5 bases, and 20 bases lay in between. This CDR3 contains 14 residues. The chain's CDR3 is CSAPEGGHWETQYF. CDR3 nucleotide sequence: TGCAGCGCCCCGGAGGGGGGGCATTGGGAGACCCAGTACTTC.

V and J are TRBV30 and TRBJ1-1, with TRBD1 identical over 8 bases. This CDR3 is 15 amino acids long. CDR1 and CDR2 (germline): GTSNPN, SVGIG (reference sequence). Germline trimming cut 5 bases from V and 5 bases from J; bases unmatched to any gene: 13. Here the CDR3 reads CAWGPRNRDRTEAFF. The CDR3 DNA reads as TGTGCCTGGGGCCCCCGGAATAGGGACAGGACTGAAGCTTTCTTT.

V is TRBV7-2 and J is TRBJ1-2; the D gene is possibly TRBD1 (5 bases). The germline V gene encodes CDR1 SGHTA and CDR2 FQGNSA. This CDR3 region has 13 residues. V dropped 5 bases and J dropped 4 bases, with 11 bases sitting between them. The CDR3 region has the DNA TGTGCCAGCAGCGTGGGGGAGGGCTATGGCTACACCTTC. Amino acid sequence: CASSVGEGYGYTF.

This chain uses TRBV4-1 with TRBJ2-4, with 12 bases identical to TRBD2. The CDR3 covers 18 residues. Unmatched junction bases numbered 7, after V lost 0 bases and J lost 4 bases. The germline V gene encodes CDR1 MGHRA and CDR2 YSYEKL. The CDR3 reads CASSQDRLAGGQKNIQYF. The DNA for the CDR3 is TGCGCCAGCAGCCAAGATAGGCTAGCGGGGGGGCAGAAAAACATTCAGTACTTC.

The chain links TRBV30 to TRBJ1-5; D gene unclear. Germline V lookup: CDR1 GTSNPN, CDR2 SVGIG (reference sequence). V was clipped by 2 bases and J by 3 bases, with 8 bases between them. This CDR3 comprises 13 residues. The CDR3 is CAWSKRHNQPQHF. The CDR3 DNA is TGTGCCTGGAGTAAGAGACACAATCAGCCCCAGCATTTT.

The rearrangement links TRBV28 to TRBJ1-1; D remains unclear. The CDR3 length is 12 residues. CDR1 is MDHEN and CDR2 is SYDVKM in the germline V gene. Trimming left V 6 bases short and J 5 bases short, with 10 bases between. This CDR3 is CASRSGGTEAFF. In nucleotides, the CDR3 is TGTGCCAGCAGGTCCGGTGGGACTGAAGCTTTCTTT.

This chain joins TRBV30 and TRBJ2-4, with D perhaps TRBD1 or TRBD2 (7 bases each). Trimming removed 2 bases from V and 8 bases from J, with 13 bases in between. The CDR3 consists of 13 residues. Germline-derived CDR1 and CDR2 are GTSNPN and SVGIG (reference sequence). The CDR3 coding sequence is TGTGCCTGGAGTCAGGGGGGGCCGGACATTCAGTACTTC. This sequence encodes CAWSQGGPDIQYF.

V gene TRBV29-1 combines with J gene TRBJ1-1, with D possibly TRBD1 on 6 matching bases. The CDR3 extends over 14 amino acids. Trimming cost V 3 bases and J 1 base, with 12 bases left between them. Germline loops: CDR1 SQVTM, CDR2 ANQGSEA. The CDR3 spells CSVDRGYRNTEAFF. In DNA, the CDR3 is TGCAGCGTTGACAGGGGATATAGGAACACTGAAGCTTTCTTT.